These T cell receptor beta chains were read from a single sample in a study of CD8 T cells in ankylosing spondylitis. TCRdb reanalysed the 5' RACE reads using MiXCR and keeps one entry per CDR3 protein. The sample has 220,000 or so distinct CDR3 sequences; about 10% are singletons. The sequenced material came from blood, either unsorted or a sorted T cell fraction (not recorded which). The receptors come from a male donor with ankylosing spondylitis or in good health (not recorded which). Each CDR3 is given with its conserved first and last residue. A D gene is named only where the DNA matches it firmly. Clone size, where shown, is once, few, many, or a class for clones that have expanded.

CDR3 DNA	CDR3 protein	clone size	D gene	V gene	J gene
TGTGCCAGCACCCGACTAGGGCTCACAGATACGCAGTATTTT	CASTRLGLTDTQYF	many	NA	TRBV9	TRBJ2-3
TGCAGTGCCTTTCCAGGGACAGGGGGTAGTGAGCAGTTCTTC	CSAFPGTGGSEQFF	many	TRBD1	TRBV20-1	TRBJ2-1
TGTGCCAGTCTACTAGCGGGCCTAGCGGATACGCAGTATTTT	CASLLAGLADTQYF	few	TRBD2	TRBV7-8	TRBJ2-3
TGCAGCGTTGAAACGGGGGGCACAGAGACCCAGTACTTC	CSVETGGTETQYF	many	NA	TRBV29-1	TRBJ2-5
TGCGCCAGCAGTGAGTCTCCAGCGGGGGGCAAGACCCAGTACTTC	CASSESPAGGKTQYF	many	TRBD2	TRBV10-2	TRBJ2-5
TGTGCCAGCAGCTTGGAGGTAGAATACTATAGCACAGATACGCAGTATTTT	CASSLEVEYYSTDTQYF	many	NA	TRBV5-5	TRBJ2-3
TGTGCCAGCAGTTTACGGTACTACGAGCAGTACTTC	CASSLRYYEQYF	NA	NA	TRBV12-3/TRBV12-4	TRBJ2-7
TGTGCCAGCAGCCAAGATTGGGGGGTTGGCTACACCTTC	CASSQDWGVGYTF	many	NA	TRBV3-1	TRBJ1-2
TGTGCCAGCAGCTCTCCCTATTTAGCCGGTGAAAATGAGCAGTTCTTC	CASSSPYLAGENEQFF	many	NA	TRBV7-2	TRBJ2-1
TGCAGTGCTTCCCGACTAGTTTTAGATACGCAGTATTTT	CSASRLVLDTQYF	few	NA	TRBV20-1	TRBJ2-3
TGTGCCAGCAGCTTTGTAGGAGATACGCAGTATTTT	CASSFVGDTQYF	few	NA	TRBV7-3	TRBJ2-3
TGCGCCAGCAGCTTAGCAGCGCTCTCGGGGCCACACAATGAGCAGTTCTTC	CASSLAALSGPHNEQFF	many	NA	TRBV5-1	TRBJ2-1
TGTGCCAGCAGTCTGCCGGGCGACGGGGAGCTGTTTTTT	CASSLPGDGELFF	many	NA	TRBV12-3/TRBV12-4	TRBJ2-2
TGCGCCAGCAGCCCCAACCCCGGGACTTCCCACTATGGCTACACCTTC	CASSPNPGTSHYGYTF	many	NA	TRBV5-1	TRBJ1-2
TGTGCCAGCAGTGACTCGACAGGGGCGGGTGGCTACACCTTC	CASSDSTGAGGYTF	many	TRBD1	TRBV28	TRBJ1-2
TGCAGTGCTACGTACAGGGGTGGGAGCACTGAAGCTTTCTTT	CSATYRGGSTEAFF	many	TRBD1	TRBV20-1	TRBJ1-1
TGCAGCGTTGGGAGACTAGCGGGGGGGCCTAACACCGGGGAGCTGTTTTTT	CSVGRLAGGPNTGELFF	many	TRBD2	TRBV29-1	TRBJ2-2
TGTGCCACCACAGTTGGGGAGACCCAGTACTTC	CATTVGETQYF	few	NA	TRBV10-3	TRBJ2-5
TGCGCCAGCAGCCCGGAGTGGGGAGAAGAGACCCAGTACTTC	CASSPEWGEETQYF	many	NA	TRBV5-1	TRBJ2-5
TGTGCTAGCAGCTCAGGACAGGGCGGGAGCACAGATACGCAGTATTTT	CASSSGQGGSTDTQYF	few	TRBD1	TRBV7-7	TRBJ2-3
TGCAGTGCTAGGTCGCCGGGACTAGCGGGGATTATTGGGAGCGAGCAGTACTTC	CSARSPGLAGIIGSEQYF	NA	TRBD2	TRBV20-1	TRBJ2-7
TGCGCCAGCAGCTTGGACAGGGGGCTTTTTTCGGGCACTGAAGCTTTCTTT	CASSLDRGLFSGTEAFF	few	TRBD1	TRBV5-1	TRBJ1-1
TGTGCCAGCAGTTCTTTCACCTGGGATGCAACTAATGAAAAACTGTTTTTT	CASSSFTWDATNEKLFF	many	NA	TRBV12-3/TRBV12-4	TRBJ1-4
TGCGCCAGTGCCCCGGGGGCAAGCAATCAGCCCCAGCATTTT	CASAPGASNQPQHF	many	NA	TRBV5-1	TRBJ1-5